The rows below give T cell receptor beta chains drawn from one sample of a study of tumor-infiltrating lymphocytes in oesophageal squamous cell carcinoma. TCRdb reanalysed the PCR reads using MiXCR and keeps one entry per CDR3 protein. The sample consists of under 9,500 distinct CDR3 sequences, around two thirds of them appearing once. Sequencing was done on a sample of esophageal tumor tissue. These receptors all stem from a female donor with esophageal squamous cell carcinoma. Each CDR3 is given with its conserved first and last residue. D genes are given only for firm matches. Some rows mark clone size as missing; the rest say once, few, many or name a class of expanded clone.

cdr3_length,clone_size,v_call,j_call,d_call,cdr3_nt,cdr3_aa
13,NA,TRBV5-6,TRBJ2-2,NA,TGTGCCAGCAGCTTTTACAACACCGGGGAGCTGTTTTTT,CASSFYNTGELFF
16,many,TRBV7-9,TRBJ2-1,TRBD2,TGTGCCAGCAGCCCGCGGACTAGCGGGAGGAATGTTGAGCAGTTCTTC,CASSPRTSGRNVEQFF
16,NA,TRBV7-6,TRBJ2-5,NA,TGTGCCAGCAGCCCTCGGGACCTCCGGGCACAAGAGACCCAGTACTTC,CASSPRDLRAQETQYF
12,few,TRBV7-2,TRBJ2-5,NA,TGTGCCAGCAGCTCGGCCCTAGAGACCCAGTACTTC,CASSSALETQYF
14,NA,TRBV6-8,TRBJ1-5,NA,TGTGCCAGCAGTTACGGAACCTACAATCAGCCCCAGCATTTT,CASSYGTYNQPQHF
13,NA,TRBV7-6,TRBJ2-5,NA,TGTGCCAGCAGCCAAGGGCCCCCAGAGACCCAGTACTTC,CASSQGPPETQYF
15,NA,TRBV12-3/TRBV12-4,TRBJ2-1,NA,TGTGCCAGCAGTTTAAAGGGTGGGGCCTCCAATGAGCAGTTCTTC,CASSLKGGASNEQFF
15,NA,TRBV5-1,TRBJ2-5,NA,TGCGCCAGCAGCTTGTCGGGGGCGCGGGGCGAGACCCAGTACTTC,CASSLSGARGETQYF
14,NA,TRBV7-8,TRBJ2-1,NA,TGTGCCAGCAGCTTAACCGACAACTACAATGAGCAGTTCTTC,CASSLTDNYNEQFF
16,NA,TRBV7-6,TRBJ2-5,NA,TGTGCTAGCAGCTTAGCAGGGGGGACGGGTCTAGAGACCCAGTACTTC,CASSLAGGTGLETQYF